This T cell receptor (beta chain) was sequenced for a study of T cell repertoires in ileal Crohn's disease. The wider study: Median disease duration was about 8.5 years; 30% to 35% smoked at surgery. Study conclusions and caveats: Every patient over 26.8% clonality showed endoscopic recurrence.

Clones were read by immunoSEQ multiplex PCR, and TCRdb kept only the in-frame ones, dropping some. The sample includes around 14,000 clones, roughly 78% seen only once; the top ten take approximately 17%. Turning to this clone: Its target is unknown.

Per the germline V gene, CDR1 is LGHNA and CDR2 is YNFKEQ. There are 17 residues in the CDR3. V gave up 3 bases and J gave up 4 bases; unmatched junction bases: 14. Sequencing was done on a sample of ileal tissue. The chain is built from TRBV4-2 and TRBJ1-2, with 7 positions matching TRBD1. The clonotype comes from an adult with Crohn's disease. CDR3 coding DNA: TGTGCCAGCAGCCATCTTCCCGATGACAGGGCCATCTATGGCTACACCTTC. It encodes CASSHLPDDRAIYGYTF.